Shown below are 15 T cell receptor beta chains from a single sample sequenced in a study. This table comes from immunoSEQ multiplex PCR, and its TCRdb copy is limited to in-frame clones, with some not included. The table lists 68,000 or so clones, roughly 93% of them singletons, with around 4.6% in the top ten. Sequenced material: PBMCs. These receptors all come from a man aged 35-49 years with rheumatoid arthritis.

This chain joins TRBV9 and TRBJ1-5; D gene unclear. This CDR3 is 15 amino acids long. The germline V and J ends were trimmed by 2 bases and 0 bases, with 9 bases remaining between them. The germline gives CDR1 SGDLS, CDR2 YYNGEE. CDR3 residues: CASSVSGLSNQPQHF. Written as DNA, the CDR3 is TGTGCCAGCAGCGTCTCAGGACTTAGCAATCAGCCCCAGCATTTT. Complete variable domain (other parts from reference TRBV9 and TRBJ1-5): DSGVTQTPKHLITATGQRVTLRCSPRSGDLSVYWYQQSLDQGLQFLIQYYNGEERAKGNILERFSAQQFPDLHSELNLSSLELGDSALYFCASSVSGLSNQPQHFGDGTRLSIL.

The chain uses TRBV6-2 or TRBV6-3 and TRBJ2-1, with D possibly TRBD2 on 5 matching bases. Trimming took off 2 bases at V and 8 bases at J, with 10 bases between the two ends. CDR1 and CDR2 from the germline V gene are MNHEY and SVGEGT. The CDR3 consists of 13 residues. The CDR3 coding sequence is TGTGCCAGCAGTTACATCGGACTGCATGAGCAGTTCTTC. This gives the protein CASSYIGLHEQFF.

This sequence joins TRBV6-1 and TRBJ1-5, with 8 bases that match TRBD1. The V segment lost 4 bases and the J segment 0 bases; nucleotides outside the gene matches: 14. CDR3 length: 19 amino acids. The germline gives CDR1 MNHNS, CDR2 SASEGT. This CDR3 reads CASSGGGQGHLYSNQPQHF. DNA of the CDR3: TGTGCCAGCAGTGGGGGTGGACAGGGTCACTTATATAGCAATCAGCCCCAGCATTTT.

This chain joins TRBV20-1 and TRBJ1-6; TRBD1 is a possible D gene (5 bases). V was shortened by 5 bases and J by 8 bases, with 7 bases between the two germline ends. The CDR3 loop spans 11 amino acids. The germline V gene has CDR1 DFQATT and CDR2 SNEGSKA (reference sequence). The CDR3, as DNA: TGCAGTGCTCAACAGGATTCACCCCTCCACTTT. Protein product: CSAQQDSPLHF.

This clone was observed a single time. The genes are TRBV19 and TRBJ2-3; maybe TRBD2 (5 bases). Germline V gene lookup returns CDR1 LNHDA and CDR2 SQIVND (reference sequence). Trimming took 7 bases from V and 3 from J, leaving 14 bases between them. This CDR3 has 14 residues. The CDR3 is CASTFEGSTDTQYF. CDR3 sequence (DNA): TGTGCCAGTACCTTCGAGGGATCAACAGATACGCAGTATTTT.

The J gene is TRBJ2-7, the V gene TRBV3-1 (or the pseudogene TRBV3-2); no reliable D call. Germline V lookup: CDR1 LGHDT, CDR2 YNNKEL (reference sequence). CDR3 length: 16 residues. V lost 4 bases to trimming and J lost 2 bases, with 18 bases between them. In DNA form, the CDR3 reads TGTGCCAGCAGCCCAAAAGCAGGACGAATGACCTACGAGCAGTACTTC. Amino acids: CASSPKAGRMTYEQYF.

This clone appeared a single time. This rearrangement joins TRBV5-6 to TRBJ1-6; 8 nucleotides line up with TRBD1. Germline loops: CDR1 SGHDT, CDR2 YYEEEE. CDR3 size: 14 residues. The V segment lost 4 bases and the J segment 10 bases; nucleotides outside the gene matches: 7. CDR3 DNA sequence: TGTGCCAGCAGCCCAGGACAGGGCAGATCACCCCTCCACTTT. Amino acids: CASSPGQGRSPLHF.

The J gene is TRBJ2-3, the V gene TRBV5-1; no definite D call. CDR1 and CDR2 (germline): SGHRS, YFSETQ. Trimming took 4 bases from V and 3 from J, leaving 12 bases between them. The length of the CDR3 is 14 residues. The CDR3 spells CASSVQSQTDTQYF. The CDR3 DNA reads TGCGCCAGCAGCGTCCAGAGTCAAACAGATACGCAGTATTTT.

The chain uses TRBV3-1 (or the pseudogene TRBV3-2) and TRBJ2-5; TRBD1 matches at 7 bases. The germline V gene has CDR1 LGHDT and CDR2 YNNKEL (reference sequence). The CDR3 consists of 19 residues. After removal of 4 bases from V and 2 bases from J, the junction contained 19 bases not matched to a gene. The CDR3 DNA reads TGTGCCAGCAGCCTCCCACGGGGTCGACAACAGGGGCGACAAGAGACCCAGTACTTC. The encoded protein is CASSLPRGRQQGRQETQYF.

The rearrangement links TRBV7-2 to TRBJ1-1; D perhaps matches TRBD1 (5 bases). Germline V lookup: CDR1 SGHTA, CDR2 FQGNSA. Trimming left V 5 bases short and J 1 base short, with 11 bases between. This CDR3 spans 14 amino acids. CDR3 sequence reads: CASSNRDSNTEAFF. CDR3 coding DNA: TGTGCCAGCAGCAACCGGGACTCGAACACTGAAGCTTTCTTT.

Only one count was recorded for this clone. This chain connects TRBV5-1 to TRBJ2-5; D uncertain. The CDR3 extends over 15 amino acids. Trimming stripped 0 bases from V and 0 bases from J, with 9 bases between. The germline CDR1 and CDR2 sequences are SGHRS and YFSETQ. The CDR3 here is CASSLATAYQETQYF. In DNA, the CDR3 is TGCGCCAGCAGCTTGGCTACAGCGTACCAAGAGACCCAGTACTTC.

The chain's CDR3 is CASSLRGAPTGGELFF. The CDR3 coding sequence is TGTGCCAGCAGCTTACGGGGTGCCCCCACCGGCGGGGAGCTGTTTTTT. J is TRBJ2-2 and V is TRBV7-8; D is possibly TRBD2 (5 bases). From germline, CDR1 is SGHVS and CDR2 FQNEAQ. The CDR3 totals 16 residues. The germline V and J ends were trimmed by 2 bases and 7 bases, with 17 bases remaining between them. The whole variable domain, remainder taken from reference TRBV7-8 and TRBJ2-2, is GAGVSQSPRYKVAKRGQDVALRCDPISGHVSLFWYQQALGQGPEFLTYFQNEAQLDKSGLPSDRFFAERPEGSVSTLKIQRTQQEDSAVYLCASSLRGAPTGGELFFGEGSRLTVL.

The chain joins TRBV20-1 to TRBJ1-1, with TRBD1 as a possible D gene (6 bases). Germline values: CDR1 DFQATT, CDR2 SNEGSKA (reference sequence). The CDR3 has 16 amino acids. Deletions cut 3 bases from V and 3 bases from J, with 20 bases between. In nucleotides, the CDR3 is TGCAGTGCTAGTGCGCGGGACAATCCTAGCCACACTGAAGCTTTCTTT. Translation gives CSASARDNPSHTEAFF.

The CDR3 nucleotides are TGTGCCAGCAGTCCACGGGTCTGGGGCTACACCTTC. This codes for CASSPRVWGYTF. The V gene is TRBV28, the J gene TRBJ1-2; the D is unclear. The CDR3 totals 12 residues. The V end was cut by 5 bases, the J end by 8 bases, with 12 bases between. CDR1 MDHEN and CDR2 SYDVKM come from the germline V gene.

V and J are TRBV5-1 and TRBJ1-1; perhaps TRBD1 as D (6 bases). This CDR3 comprises 11 residues. Trimming pared 0 bases from V and 11 bases from J, leaving 8 bases between. Germline V gene sequence: CDR1 SGHRS, CDR2 YFSETQ. CDR3 loop: CASSLAGDAFF. CDR3 DNA sequence: TGCGCCAGCAGCTTGGCAGGGGACGCTTTCTTT.